Listed here are 9 T cell receptor beta chains from one sample, sequenced in a study of shared clonotypes between healthy human individuals. TCRdb's table, derived via immunoSEQ multiplex PCR, lists solely in-frame clones and lacks some. This sample has some 1,400,000 clones, with 95% to 97% found just once. Input material: naive CD4+ T cells sorted from blood. Documented subset: CD45RA+ positively selected. Receptors originate from a man aged 25-45 years in good health.

The chain carries TRBV18 and TRBJ2-7, with 7 bases aligning to TRBD2. The CDR3 totals 14 residues. V shed 2 bases, J shed 4 bases, and the junction held 5 bases outside the gene matches. Germline loops: CDR1 KGHSH, CDR2 LQKENI. CDR3 loop: CASSPGAGEYEQYF. The DNA for the CDR3 is TGTGCCAGCTCACCAGGGGCGGGAGAATACGAGCAGTACTTC.

The J gene is TRBJ2-1, the V gene TRBV11-2; tentatively, D is TRBD2 (7 bases). The CDR3 sequence is 13 residues long. Germline CDR1 and CDR2: SGHAT and FQNNGV. Trimming cost V 6 bases and J 4 bases, with 10 bases left between them. The CDR3 protein is CASRGGEYNEQFF. The CDR3 coding sequence is TGTGCCAGCAGAGGGGGGGAATACAATGAGCAGTTCTTC.

The chain is built from TRBV7-9 and TRBJ2-5; no reliable D call. The CDR3 sequence is 15 residues long. V dropped 1 base and J dropped 2 bases, with 11 bases sitting between them. CDR1 and CDR2 from the germline V gene are SEHNR and FQNEAQ (reference sequence). CDR3 region: CASSLGPVGQETQYF. CDR3 nucleotides: TGTGCCAGCAGCTTAGGGCCCGTAGGTCAAGAGACCCAGTACTTC.

This sequence joins TRBV18 and TRBJ1-5, with 7 nucleotides matching TRBD1. V trimming: 0 bases; J trimming: 5 bases; junction bases outside the gene matches: 7. Germline CDR1 and CDR2: KGHSH and LQKENI. This CDR3 spans 16 amino acids. The CDR3 nucleotides are TGTGCCAGCTCACCACCGGGAGGGACAGAATATCAGCCCCAGCATTTT. It encodes CASSPPGGTEYQPQHF.

The chain is built from TRBV30 and TRBJ2-5, with 9 bases lining up with TRBD2. The CDR3 extends over 15 amino acids. Germline trimming cut 3 bases from V and 5 bases from J; bases unmatched to any gene: 10. Germline V lookup: CDR1 GTSNPN, CDR2 SVGIG (reference sequence). The CDR3 protein is CAWRGGASGMETQYF. The CDR3 DNA reads as TGTGCCTGGAGAGGGGGGGCTAGCGGGATGGAGACCCAGTACTTC.

The rearrangement links TRBV29-1 to TRBJ2-1, with 7 bases matching TRBD1. J gave up 7 bases and V 8 bases, and 17 bases lay outside the gene matches. The CDR3 loop spans 15 amino acids. Germline V CDR1 and CDR2: SQVTM, ANQGSEA. CDR3 nucleotide sequence: TGCAGCTCAGAGGATCTAGGGGGCGAACTGAATGAGCAGTTCTTC. Amino acids: CSSEDLGGELNEQFF.

The J gene is TRBJ2-1, the V gene TRBV28; a weak D match, TRBD2 (5 bases). The germline CDR1 and CDR2 sequences are MDHEN and SYDVKM. This CDR3 has 17 residues. The V end lost 6 bases, the J end lost 0 bases, and 18 bases lay between the germline ends. The CDR3 nucleotides read TGTGCCAGCAGAGAGCCCCGGACTGTTCTCTCCTACAATGAGCAGTTCTTC. The encoded protein is CASREPRTVLSYNEQFF.

This chain links TRBV18 with TRBJ2-6, with no clear D. Germline CDR1 KGHSH, CDR2 LQKENI. Trimming stripped 1 base from V and 0 bases from J, with 10 bases between. The CDR3 is made up of 17 amino acids. Here the CDR3 reads CASSPRGMGSGANVLTF. In DNA form, the CDR3 reads TGTGCCAGCTCACCACGGGGTATGGGCTCTGGGGCCAACGTCCTGACTTTC.

The chain uses TRBV7-9 and TRBJ1-3; D not certain. The CDR3 consists of 19 residues. V lost 2 bases, J lost 0 bases, and 20 bases lay in between. From germline, CDR1 is SEHNR and CDR2 FQNEAQ (reference sequence). The CDR3 bases are TGTGCCAGCAGCTTATTTTTGGCAAGGACGGTAGACTCTGGAAACACCATATATTTT. Encoded protein: CASSLFLARTVDSGNTIYF.